The 26 T cell receptor beta chains given below trace back to one sample, sequenced in a study of CD8 T cells in ankylosing spondylitis. Study results and caveats: Apparently characteristic of ankylosing spondylitis blood was a TCR beta motif (fewer than ten highly homologous variants).

MiXCR, run by TCRdb on the 5' RACE reads, gives a single entry per CDR3 protein. The top ten hold 0.51% of the sample, which has 750,000 to 850,000 distinct CDR3 sequences, 12% seen once. Antigens for these TCRs are unknown. The material sequenced was blood, either unsorted or a sorted T cell fraction (not recorded which). The receptors stem from a male donor with ankylosing spondylitis.

This clonotype was found once. CDR3 loop: CASSVGIIEGGRNTEAFF. CDR3 bases: TGTGCCAGCAGCGTAGGAATAATTGAAGGGGGCCGCAACACTGAAGCTTTCTTT. The chain links TRBV9 to TRBJ1-1, with 7 bases aligning to TRBD1. Germline V CDR1 and CDR2: SGDLS, YYNGEE. This CDR3 is 18 amino acids long. V dropped 0 bases and J dropped 2; count of bases not matched to a gene: 13.

The rearrangement uses TRBV7-8 and TRBJ1-6; maybe TRBD1 (5 bases). V was clipped by 4 bases and J by 9 bases, with 19 bases between them. CDR3 length: 16 amino acids. CDR1 SGHVS and CDR2 FQNEAQ come from the germline V gene. CDR3 DNA sequence: TGTGCCAGCAGCTCAGACCGGGGGTTGGCTCGTTCACCCCTCCACTTT. As protein: CASSSDRGLARSPLHF. The entire variable domain, with the rest obtained from reference TRBV7-8 and TRBJ1-6, is as follows: GAGVSQSPRYKVAKRGQDVALRCDPISGHVSLFWYQQALGQGPEFLTYFQNEAQLDKSGLPSDRFFAERPEGSVSTLKIQRTQQEDSAVYLCASSSDRGLARSPLHFGNGTRLTVT.

V and J are TRBV5-1 and TRBJ2-7; D could derive from TRBD1 or TRBD2 (5 bases each). V gave up 10 bases and J gave up 1 base, with 21 bases separating them. The CDR3 consists of 15 residues. The V gene's germline CDR1 is SGHRS and CDR2 YFSETQ. The CDR3, as DNA: TGCGCCCTTGATCGATACAGGCCGGGGTCCTACGAGCAGTACTTC. It specifies CALDRYRPGSYEQYF.

This clonotype showed up just a few times. The V and J genes are TRBV4-3 and TRBJ1-3; possibly TRBD1 for D (6 bases). The germline V gene has CDR1 LGHNA and CDR2 YSLEER. CDR3 length: 16 amino acids. V dropped 3 bases and J dropped 2 bases, with 14 bases sitting between them. CDR3 in amino acids: CASSHAGQGTGNTIYF. CDR3 DNA: TGCGCCAGCAGCCATGCTGGGCAGGGGACTGGAAACACCATATATTTT.

The rearrangement links TRBV5-1 to TRBJ1-2; D not certain. The CDR3 extends over 13 amino acids. The germline gives CDR1 SGHRS, CDR2 YFSETQ. Trimming stripped 4 bases from V and 4 bases from J, with 11 bases between. The CDR3 bases are TGCGCCAGCAGCCCCGTGTCCCCCTATGGCTACACCTTC. It encodes CASSPVSPYGYTF.

This clonotype occurred many times. The J gene is TRBJ2-1, the V gene TRBV19; tentative D call: TRBD1 (5 bases). The V gene's germline CDR1 is LNHDA and CDR2 SQIVND (reference sequence). The CDR3 sequence is 14 residues long. Trimming shortened V by 5 bases and J by 6 bases, and 14 bases separated the two germline ends. The CDR3 DNA reads TGTGCCAGTAGTGGGGCAGTAGCTTCCAATGAGCAGTTCTTC. The encoded protein is CASSGAVASNEQFF.

J is TRBJ2-3 and V is TRBV20-1; D possibly corresponds to TRBD2 (5 bases). Germline V gene sequence: CDR1 DFQATT, CDR2 SNEGSKA (reference sequence). The CDR3 spans 16 residues. V was cut by 0 bases and J by 1 base, with 14 bases left in between. CDR3 in DNA: TGCAGTGCTAGAGATCTTTACTGGCGGGGCACAGATACGCAGTATTTT. It yields the protein CSARDLYWRGTDTQYF.

This clonotype occurred many times. This chain uses TRBV20-1 with TRBJ2-7; D might be TRBD2 (6 bases). This CDR3 region has 14 residues. Germline V gene data show CDR1 as DFQATT and CDR2 as SNEGSKA (reference sequence). Trimming pared 6 bases from V and 0 bases from J, leaving 15 bases between. Here the CDR3 DNA reads TGCAGTGCAAACAAGCGGGTGGACTCCTACGAGCAGTACTTC. As protein: CSANKRVDSYEQYF.

V gene TRBV5-1 combines with J gene TRBJ2-7, with unresolved D. The CDR3 has 13 residues. Trimming took 1 base from V and 3 from J, leaving 8 bases between them. Germline assignment: CDR1 SGHRS and CDR2 YFSETQ. As DNA, the CDR3 is TGCGCCAGCAGCTTGACAGATATCTACGAGCAGTACTTC. Its protein is CASSLTDIYEQYF.

This sequence joins TRBV20-1 and TRBJ1-2, with unresolved D. V lost 0 bases and J lost 1, with 12 bases in between. The CDR3 length is 15 residues. In germline, CDR1 is DFQATT, CDR2 SNEGSKA (reference sequence). The CDR3 is CSARELARSNYGYTF. DNA of the CDR3: TGCAGTGCTAGAGAATTGGCCAGGAGTAACTATGGCTACACCTTC.

The CDR3 reads CASSQEAGTSTEAFF. In nucleotides, the CDR3 is TGTGCCAGCAGCCAAGAGGCAGGAACATCAACTGAAGCTTTCTTT. The rearrangement joins TRBV3-1 to TRBJ1-1; D gene ambiguous. The V gene lost 0 bases and the J gene lost 5 bases, with 13 bases spanning the gap. This CDR3 spans 15 amino acids. The germline gives CDR1 LGHDT, CDR2 YNNKEL (reference sequence).

This clonotype occurred a few times. CDR3 DNA sequence: TGTGCCACCAGTGATCGACTAGCGGGAAGGGAGACCCAGTACTTC. Its protein is CATSDRLAGRETQYF. The chain has TRBV24-1 and TRBJ2-5; 11 bases are a match to TRBD2. Germline V lookup: CDR1 KGHDR, CDR2 SFDVKD. V trimming: 3 bases; J trimming: 5 bases; junction bases outside the gene matches: 4. This CDR3 has 15 amino acids.

There are a few counts of this clonotype. This chain links TRBV15 with TRBJ1-5; no clear D. Germline V gene data show CDR1 as LNHNV and CDR2 as YYDKDF (reference sequence). V was trimmed by 6 bases and J by 7 bases, leaving 13 bases between them. This CDR3 has 13 amino acids. Here the CDR3 DNA reads TGTGCCACCAGTCGGACGGCCCGGCAGCCCCAGCATTTT. This sequence encodes CATSRTARQPQHF.

This chain links TRBV5-1 with TRBJ2-3; D not resolved. Looked up from germline, CDR1 is SGHRS and CDR2 is YFSETQ. The V gene lost 0 bases and the J gene lost 0 bases, with 11 bases spanning the gap. The CDR3 covers 16 residues. The CDR3 protein is CASSLATLPSTDTQYF. DNA of the CDR3: TGCGCCAGCAGCTTGGCTACGTTACCTAGCACAGATACGCAGTATTTT.

The V and J genes are TRBV7-2 and TRBJ1-2, with TRBD1 as a possible D gene (5 bases). Per germline, CDR1 SGHTA and CDR2 FQGNSA. The CDR3 runs 13 residues. The V end was cut by 7 bases, the J end by 5 bases, with 14 bases between. The DNA for the CDR3 is TGTGCCAGCAACAACGGACGGACATATGGCTACACCTTC. This encodes CASNNGRTYGYTF.

This clonotype occurred a few times. The rearrangement links TRBV6-2 or TRBV6-3 to TRBJ2-1; D possibly corresponds to TRBD2 (5 bases). This CDR3 contains 13 residues. Germline V gives CDR1 MNHEY, CDR2 SVGEGT. Between the trimmed V and J ends, which lost 4 bases and 12 bases, there was a span of 16 bases. The CDR3 loop reads CASSLGVQPAQFF. As DNA, the CDR3 is TGTGCCAGCAGTTTGGGAGTCCAGCCTGCGCAGTTCTTC.

The genes are TRBV29-1 and TRBJ2-3, with D unresolved. The germline V gene encodes CDR1 SQVTM and CDR2 ANQGSEA. Trimming removed 7 bases at V and 5 bases at J, with 16 bases between. The CDR3 is 13 amino acids. The CDR3 sequence: CSAHPPSQDTQYF. The DNA for the CDR3 is TGCAGCGCTCATCCGCCAAGCCAAGATACGCAGTATTTT.

This clonotype has only a few counts. CDR3 DNA sequence: TGTGCCATCAGTGAGAATCTAGCGGGGTACAATGAGCAGTTCTTC. The encoded protein is CAISENLAGYNEQFF. The J gene is TRBJ2-1, the V gene TRBV10-3, with 9 bases lining up with TRBD2. V lost 2 bases to trimming and J lost 4 bases; unmatched junction nucleotides: 3. The CDR3 loop spans 15 amino acids. Germline lookup yields CDR1 ENHRY and CDR2 SYGVKD.

The V call is TRBV30, the J call TRBJ1-1, with D possibly matching TRBD1 (5 bases). Germline V gene sequence: CDR1 GTSNPN, CDR2 SVGIG (reference sequence). V shed 8 bases and J shed 6 bases, with 16 bases lying between them. The CDR3 has 12 residues. The chain's CDR3 is CAGGQGASEAFF. CDR3 DNA sequence: TGTGCCGGCGGGCAGGGAGCGTCTGAAGCTTTCTTT.

This clonotype occurred a few times. This chain uses TRBV19 with TRBJ2-1; D is unclear. The CDR3 is made up of 12 amino acids. The V end lost 5 bases, the J end lost 4 bases, and 6 bases lay between the germline ends. Germline V lookup: CDR1 LNHDA, CDR2 SQIVND (reference sequence). The CDR3: CASSAEYNEQFF. The CDR3 DNA reads as TGTGCCAGTAGTGCGGAGTACAATGAGCAGTTCTTC. Supplemented by reference TRBV19 and TRBJ2-1, the full variable domain reads DGGITQSPKYLFRKEGQNVTLSCEQNLNHDAMYWYRQDPGQGLRLIYYSQIVNDFQKGDIAEGYSVSREKKESFPLTVTSAQKNPTAFYLCASSAEYNEQFFGPGTRLTVL.

J is TRBJ1-2 and V is TRBV12-3 or TRBV12-4, with 10 nucleotides matching TRBD1. V trimming: 3 bases; J trimming: 4 bases; junction bases outside the gene matches: 5. The CDR3 is 15 residues long. The CDR3 spells CASSFATGGPYGYTF. Written as DNA, the CDR3 is TGTGCCAGCAGTTTCGCGACAGGGGGCCCCTATGGCTACACCTTC.

The CDR3 here is CSARERPFGELFF. Here the CDR3 DNA reads TGCAGTGCTAGAGAGCGTCCGTTCGGGGAGCTGTTTTTT. The chain has TRBV20-1 and TRBJ2-2; no clear D gene. With 0 bases removed from V and 7 bases from J, the gap between germline ends came to 9 bases. The CDR3 spans 13 residues. Germline lookup yields CDR1 DFQATT and CDR2 SNEGSKA (reference sequence).

This sequence joins TRBV12-3 or TRBV12-4 and TRBJ1-1; D unresolved. The CDR3 is 11 amino acids. Trimming stripped 4 bases from V and 8 bases from J, with 8 bases between. As DNA, the CDR3 is TGTGCCAGCAGTTACCGCCAAGAAGCTTTCTTT. Translating it yields CASSYRQEAFF.

The chain joins TRBV7-2 to TRBJ1-6, with D possibly TRBD1 on 5 matching bases. The CDR3 is 12 residues long. V lost 1 base, J lost 17 bases, and 12 bases lay in between. CDR1 and CDR2 (germline): SGHTA, FQGNSA. The CDR3, as DNA: TGTGCCAGCAGCTTAGGGGACCGTGGTATCCACTTT. Amino acids: CASSLGDRGIHF.

The rearrangement joins TRBV7-9 to TRBJ1-6; no reliable D call. CDR3 length: 13 residues. The germline CDR1 and CDR2 sequences are SEHNR and FQNEAQ (reference sequence). Trimming left V 5 bases short and J 7 bases short, with 9 bases between. As DNA, the CDR3 is TGTGCCAGCAGCCCGTCCGTAAATTCACCCCTCCACTTT. Amino acid sequence: CASSPSVNSPLHF.

The chain carries TRBV4-3 and TRBJ2-1, with D tentatively TRBD1 or TRBD2 (6 bases each). V was pared by 4 bases and J by 4 bases, with 11 bases between. The CDR3 has 14 residues. CDR1 and CDR2 (germline): LGHNA, YSLEER. CDR3 bases: TGCGCCAGCAGCCGGGGGGCCCCTTACAATGAGCAGTTCTTC. Protein: CASSRGAPYNEQFF.